Each of the 18 T cell receptor beta chains below was sequenced from the same sample in a study of blood T cells in healthy people across ages (dated by TCRdb to the mid-2010s). The library was generated by 5' RACE. A second PCR of roughly 7 to 11 cycles was performed with a sample-barcoded 5' primer and a J-beta primer mix. Using fastp at Q25 and MiXCR, TCRdb reprocessed the public reads and kept productive beta chains. Every distinct CDR3 protein forms one entry, paired with its most common genes and DNA. The sample table lists over 1,500,000 distinct CDR3 sequences, roughly two fifths of them with a count of one. The ten most abundant clones make up under 25% of the sample. Sequenced material: blood. Every receptor here comes from a human donor in good health.

This clonotype was counted a single time. The gene calls are TRBV28 and TRBJ1-2; maybe TRBD1 (6 bases). Germline-derived CDR1 and CDR2 are MDHEN and SYDVKM. The CDR3 is made up of 15 amino acids. Trimming cost V 5 bases and J 4 bases, with 17 bases left between them. The CDR3, as DNA: TGTGCCAGCAGTCCATTCCCCACAGGGACCTATGGCTACACCTTC. The encoded protein is CASSPFPTGTYGYTF.

This chain joins TRBV7-2 and TRBJ2-5; tentatively, D is TRBD1 or TRBD2 (5 bases each). The ends were cut back, 5 bases at V and 3 bases at J, with 16 bases in the middle. CDR3 size: 15 residues. Germline V gives CDR1 SGHTA, CDR2 FQGNSA. The DNA for the CDR3 is TGTGCCAGCAGCCGAATTAGCGTGGGGGAAGAGACCCAGTACTTC. Amino acids: CASSRISVGEETQYF.

This chain connects TRBV29-1 to TRBJ2-3, with a possible D match to TRBD1 (6 bases). The CDR3 is made up of 15 amino acids. Germline assignment: CDR1 SQVTM and CDR2 ANQGSEA. The V and J ends lost 4 bases and 7 bases respectively, with 21 bases between them. CDR3 protein: CSVGGEQGYINTQYF. The CDR3 bases are TGCAGCGTTGGAGGGGAACAGGGATATATTAATACGCAGTATTTT.

The chain combines TRBV7-2 with TRBJ1-2, with 9 bases fitting TRBD1. The length of the CDR3 is 13 residues. CDR1 and CDR2 (germline): SGHTA, FQGNSA. J was trimmed by 4 bases and V by 7 bases; bases with no gene match: 4. The CDR3 DNA reads TGTGCCAGCACCACAGGGGGCGGCTATGGCTACACCTTC. This encodes CASTTGGGYGYTF.

The genes are TRBV7-2 and TRBJ2-7, with D perhaps TRBD1 (5 bases). The J call could be wrong; TRBJ2-5 is a better fit for the DNA end. The CDR3 has 14 amino acids. CDR1 is SGHTA and CDR2 is FQGNSA in the germline V gene. The CDR3 nucleotides are TGTGCCAGCAGCTTATGGTCAGGGCCAGAGACCCAGTACTTC. Encoded protein: CASSLWSGPETQYF.

This rearrangement joins TRBV6-5 to TRBJ1-6; D call uncertain. Germline assignment: CDR1 MNHEY and CDR2 SVGAGI. CDR3 length equals 14 residues. V gave up 0 bases and J gave up 4 bases, with 4 bases separating them. CDR3 bases: TGTGCCAGCAGTTACTCGATTTATAATTCACCCCTCCACTTT. It translates to CASSYSIYNSPLHF.

The chain links TRBV6-6 to TRBJ2-3; D gene unclear. This CDR3 is 13 amino acids long. The ends were cut back, 5 bases at V and 3 bases at J, with 9 bases in the middle. The germline gives CDR1 MNHNY, CDR2 SVGAGI (reference sequence). The DNA of the CDR3 is TGTGCCAGCAGTGCCGGGCGTACAGATACGCAGTATTTT. Its translation is CASSAGRTDTQYF.

The chain has TRBV7-2 and TRBJ2-1; 8 positions agree with TRBD2. CDR1 SGHTA and CDR2 FQGNSA come from the germline V gene. This CDR3 is built from 16 residues. V was clipped by 3 bases and J by 9 bases; unmatched bases: 13. This CDR3 reads CASSFGLAGGGGEQFF. The CDR3 DNA reads as TGTGCCAGCAGCTTTGGACTCGCGGGGGGAGGTGGTGAGCAGTTCTTC.

This clonotype showed up just a few times. V usage is TRBV15 and J usage is TRBJ2-7; possibly TRBD2 for D (6 bases). The CDR3 is 16 residues long. V gave up 0 bases and J gave up 4 bases, with 16 bases separating them. Germline V gene lookup returns CDR1 LNHNV and CDR2 YYDKDF (reference sequence). CDR3 DNA: TGTGCCACCAGCAGAGAAAAGGGAGGTTTGTTTTACGAGCAGTACTTC. Translated: CATSREKGGLFYEQYF.

The rearrangement links TRBV27 to TRBJ2-7, with TRBD2 matching 9 bases. V lost 3 bases to trimming and J lost 3 bases; unmatched junction nucleotides: 3. CDR1 and CDR2 (germline): MNHEY, SMNVEV (reference sequence). This CDR3 is 14 amino acids long. Here the CDR3 reads CASSFKRGVYEQYF. CDR3 DNA sequence: TGTGCCAGCAGTTTCAAGCGGGGGGTCTACGAGCAGTACTTC.

This rearrangement joins TRBV7-2 to TRBJ2-7, with 10 bases matching TRBD1. V shed 3 bases and J 4 bases; nucleotides not matched to a gene: 6. The CDR3 totals 15 residues. Germline V gives CDR1 SGHTA, CDR2 FQGNSA. Here the CDR3 DNA reads TGTGCCAGCAGCTTGACAGGGGGCGGCGTTTACGAGCAGTACTTC. Amino acid sequence: CASSLTGGGVYEQYF.

With regard to this clonotype: At one of its ends the junction is not consistent with the germline gene, which may arise from a read error. The chain uses TRBV5-1 and TRBJ2-7; 7 bases agree with TRBD1. CDR3 length: 14 amino acids. Germline-derived CDR1 and CDR2 are SGHRS and YFSETQ. In DNA form, the CDR3 reads TGCGCCGGCAGCTTGAGGTCAGGGGGTTACGAGCAGTACTTC. Residues: CAGSLRSGGYEQYF.

The sample holds a few counts of this clonotype. The chain carries TRBV12-3 or TRBV12-4 and TRBJ1-1; tentative D call: TRBD1 (6 bases). The CDR3 extends over 15 amino acids. Trimming pared 5 bases from V and 5 bases from J, leaving 18 bases between. CDR3 residues: CASSHQGSGRTEAFF. The CDR3 DNA reads as TGTGCCAGCAGTCACCAGGGGTCGGGTCGTACTGAAGCTTTCTTT.

A few counts support this clonotype. This sequence joins TRBV9 and TRBJ2-5; 9 bases align to TRBD1. Per germline, CDR1 SGDLS and CDR2 YYNGEE. Germline trimming cut 1 base from V and 4 bases from J; bases unmatched to any gene: 8. CDR3 length: 16 amino acids. CDR3: CASSVQPQGAGETQYF. In nucleotides, the CDR3 is TGTGCCAGCAGCGTACAACCACAGGGGGCGGGAGAGACCCAGTACTTC.

Comments on this clonotype: The junction departs from germline at one end; a sequencing error may be responsible. The chain joins TRBV5-6 to TRBJ2-3; TRBD1 agrees at 7 bases. From germline, CDR1 is SGHDT and CDR2 YYEEEE. CDR3 length: 16 amino acids. This chain's CDR3 is CVSSTGSGTATDTQYF. The DNA for the CDR3 is TGTGTCAGCAGCACGGGATCCGGGACAGCAACAGATACGCAGTATTTT.

J is TRBJ2-7 and V is TRBV5-1, with 7 bases fitting TRBD1. From germline, CDR1 is SGHRS and CDR2 YFSETQ. Trimming cost V 1 base and J 3 bases; bases outside gene matches: 7. This CDR3 comprises 15 residues. CDR3 sequence reads: CASSLLQGPFYEQYF. The CDR3 DNA sequence: TGCGCCAGCAGCTTGCTACAGGGGCCGTTCTACGAGCAGTACTTC.

The chain links TRBV7-9 to TRBJ2-7; D may be TRBD1 (6 bases). The CDR3 runs 14 residues. V lost 5 bases, J lost 2 bases, and 13 bases lay in between. CDR1 is SEHNR and CDR2 is FQNEAQ in the germline V gene (reference sequence). The CDR3 loop reads CASSGRQDPYEQYF. The CDR3 DNA follows: TGTGCCAGCAGCGGCAGACAGGACCCCTACGAGCAGTACTTC.

The genes are TRBV5-1 and TRBJ1-1; D remains ambiguous. There are 15 residues in the CDR3. The germline V gene encodes CDR1 SGHRS and CDR2 YFSETQ. The ends were cut back, 0 bases at V and 7 bases at J, with 16 bases in the middle. The CDR3 nucleotides read TGCGCCAGCAGCTTGGGCGAAGCTTCCGTGGGTGAAGCTTTCTTT. It codes for CASSLGEASVGEAFF.